The 19 T cell receptor beta chains below come from one sample, sequenced in a study of human versus mouse CDR3 diversity and MHC coevolution. This table comes from immunoSEQ multiplex PCR, and its TCRdb copy is limited to in-frame clones, with some not included. Here the sample spans 75,000 to 90,000 clones, 90% to 95% being singletons. The sample consisted of naive CD4+ T cells from blood. Specified subset: CD45RO-negative CD62L-positive naive CD4 T cells. The origin of the receptors is a person aged 30 to 69 in good health.

The chain links TRBV11-2 to TRBJ2-7; D gene ambiguous. V lost 1 base, J lost 0 bases, and 10 bases lay in between. The CDR3 is 15 amino acids. The germline V gene has CDR1 SGHAT and CDR2 FQNNGV. In DNA form, the CDR3 reads TGTGCCAGCAGCTTAGCCTCCGGGTACTCCTACGAGCAGTACTTC. Its translation: CASSLASGYSYEQYF.

This chain uses TRBV2 with TRBJ2-7; 9 positions agree with TRBD1. The CDR3 runs to 13 residues. The germline gives CDR1 SNHLY, CDR2 FYNNEI. Trimming cost V 6 bases and J 5 bases; bases outside gene matches: 5. In DNA, the CDR3 is TGTGCCAGCAGAGGACAGGGGCTTGACGAGCAGTACTTC. Its protein product is CASRGQGLDEQYF.

This clone was counted a few times. The chain recombines TRBV4-1 with TRBJ1-3, with D maybe TRBD1 (5 bases). The length of the CDR3 is 17 residues. The V and J ends lost 1 base and 0 bases respectively, with 13 bases between them. Germline values: CDR1 MGHRA, CDR2 YSYEKL. The CDR3 loop reads CASSQGFGGRSGNTIYF. The CDR3 DNA sequence: TGCGCCAGCAGCCAAGGGTTCGGGGGACGCTCTGGAAACACCATATATTTT.

This chain uses TRBV23-1 with TRBJ2-5; 9 positions match TRBD2. The J call is in doubt because the DNA end fits TRBJ2-7 better. TRBV23-1 is marked as an open reading frame, function uncertain. The CDR3 sequence is 17 residues long. CDR3 nucleotides: TGCGCCAGCAGTCAATCTATCAGACTAGCGGTATACTACGAGCAGTACTTC. Amino acids: CASSQSIRLAVYYEQYF.

The chain couples TRBV18 to TRBJ2-7, with a weak D call TRBD1 (6 bases). Trimming removed 5 bases from V and 3 bases from J, with 32 bases in between. From germline, CDR1 is KGHSH and CDR2 LQKENI. The CDR3 has 20 residues. The CDR3 region is CASSSNSGSGQPIKGYEQYF. The CDR3 nucleotides read TGTGCCAGCTCATCAAACTCCGGCTCGGGACAACCGATAAAGGGCTACGAGCAGTACTTC.

This chain uses TRBV9 with TRBJ2-5, with TRBD2 identical over 11 bases. The J call may be mistaken, given a closer DNA end match to TRBJ2-7. Looked up from germline, CDR1 is SGDLS and CDR2 is YYNGEE. The CDR3 extends over 17 amino acids. DNA of the CDR3: TGTGCCAGCAGCGTCTCAACTAGCGGGGGCCCCTCCTACGAGCAGTACTTC. This codes for CASSVSTSGGPSYEQYF.

This clone showed up just a few times. The chain joins TRBV10-3 to TRBJ2-7, with 8 bases lining up with TRBD1. J lost 3 bases, V lost 4 bases, and 5 bases had no gene match. CDR1 is ENHRY, CDR2 SYGVKD, per germline. This CDR3 comprises 14 residues. CDR3 loop: CAISGGTGHYEQYF. Here the CDR3 DNA reads TGTGCCATCAGTGGGGGGACAGGCCACTACGAGCAGTACTTC.

This clone turned up a few times. V and J are TRBV4-3 and TRBJ1-4; D not certain. Looked up from germline, CDR1 is LGHNA and CDR2 is YSLEER. The CDR3 is made up of 17 amino acids. V was clipped by 0 bases and J by 0 bases, with 11 bases between them. The CDR3 sequence is CASSQEGRIATNEKLFF. CDR3 DNA: TGCGCCAGCAGCCAAGAGGGCCGGATTGCAACTAATGAAAAACTGTTTTTT.

The chain uses TRBV4-1 and TRBJ2-5; D is possibly TRBD2 (5 bases). The end of the DNA fits TRBJ2-7 better, so the J call may be wrong. This CDR3 contains 16 residues. CDR1 is MGHRA and CDR2 is YSYEKL in the germline V gene. The CDR3 sequence: CASSQERGRINYEQYF. The CDR3 region has the DNA TGCGCCAGCAGCCAAGAAAGAGGGCGAATAAACTACGAGCAGTACTTC.

The chain uses TRBV5-8 and TRBJ1-5; a possible D gene is TRBD1 (6 bases). This CDR3 is 14 amino acids long. The germline CDR1 and CDR2 sequences are SGHTS and YDEGEE. V lost 7 bases and J lost 2, with 13 bases in between. The CDR3 bases are TGTGCCAGCCCCCCAGGGGTGGGCAATCAGCCCCAGCATTTT. Translated: CASPPGVGNQPQHF.

The J gene is TRBJ1-2, the V gene TRBV6-6; D is possibly TRBD1 (5 bases). V lost 3 bases to trimming and J lost 1 base, with 9 bases between them. The CDR3 covers 14 residues. The V gene's germline CDR1 is MNHNY and CDR2 SVGAGI (reference sequence). CDR3 region: CASSYGADNYGYTF. As DNA, the CDR3 is TGTGCCAGCAGTTATGGGGCAGATAACTATGGCTACACCTTC.

The V and J genes are TRBV27 and TRBJ1-2; D is ambiguous. CDR1 and CDR2 from the germline V gene are MNHEY and SMNVEV (reference sequence). CDR3 size: 13 residues. The ends were cut back, 5 bases at V and 0 bases at J, with 7 bases in the middle. In nucleotides, the CDR3 is TGTGCCAGCAGTGAGCGATCTAACTATGGCTACACCTTC. Amino acids: CASSERSNYGYTF.

This clone has more than one count but fewer than ten. V and J are TRBV7-9 and TRBJ2-3; TRBD2 aligns across 7 bases. The CDR3 is 12 residues long. The ends lost 10 bases at V and 5 bases at J; junction bases unmatched: 6. Germline V gene data show CDR1 as SEHNR and CDR2 as FQNEAQ (reference sequence). The CDR3 loop is CATMGGGDTQYF. The CDR3 coding sequence is TGTGCCACCATGGGCGGGGGAGATACGCAGTATTTT. Looking up the rest from reference TRBV7-9 and TRBJ2-3 gives the full variable domain: DTGVSQNPRHKITKRGQNVTFRCDPISEHNRLYWYRQTLGQGPEFLTYFQNEAQLEKSRLLSDRFSAERPKGSFSTLEIQRTEQGDSAMYLCATMGGGDTQYFGPGTRLTVL.

In its sample, this clone was seen once. The chain joins TRBV5-8 to TRBJ1-1; D is possibly TRBD1 (6 bases). Looked up from germline, CDR1 is SGHTS and CDR2 is YDEGEE. The length of the CDR3 is 16 residues. The V end lost 8 bases, the J end lost 6 bases, and 26 bases lay between the germline ends. The CDR3 sequence is CASLSHGTPKGPEAFF. CDR3 nucleotides: TGTGCCAGTCTTTCTCACGGGACACCGAAGGGACCTGAAGCTTTCTTT.

The chain recombines TRBV27 with TRBJ1-2, with D possibly TRBD1 on 6 matching bases. The length of the CDR3 is 13 residues. Deletions cut 4 bases from V and 2 bases from J, with 8 bases between. Germline-derived CDR1 and CDR2 are MNHEY and SMNVEV (reference sequence). The CDR3 here is CASSSRGNYGYTF. The CDR3 region has the DNA TGTGCCAGCAGTTCCAGGGGCAACTATGGCTACACCTTC.

This sequence joins TRBV30 and TRBJ2-7; 9 bases fit TRBD2. The CDR3 is 14 residues long. V gave up 7 bases and J gave up 7 bases; unmatched junction bases: 14. The germline V gene encodes CDR1 GTSNPN and CDR2 SVGIG (reference sequence). CDR3 coding DNA: TGTGCCTTTTCCGGACGCGGGAGGGCAGGAGAGCAGTACTTC. The encoded protein is CAFSGRGRAGEQYF.

The V call is TRBV19, the J call TRBJ2-7; D remains unclear. This CDR3 is 13 amino acids long. From germline, CDR1 is LNHDA and CDR2 SQIVND (reference sequence). Deletions cut 2 bases from V and 2 bases from J, with 7 bases between. The CDR3 sequence: CASSIQEAYEQYF. CDR3 DNA: TGTGCCAGTAGTATACAGGAAGCCTACGAGCAGTACTTC.

This CDR3 reads CASSYSLAGNYEQYF. The CDR3 DNA sequence: TGTGCCAGCAGTTACTCCCTAGCGGGCAACTACGAGCAGTACTTC. V gene TRBV6-5 combines with J gene TRBJ2-7; 8 bases fit TRBD2. Germline lookup yields CDR1 MNHEY and CDR2 SVGAGI. This CDR3 region has 15 residues. Trimming took 0 bases from V and 3 from J; bases not matched to a gene: 4.

The V and J genes are TRBV5-7 and TRBJ1-5; D perhaps matches TRBD1 (5 bases). TRBV5-7 is labeled an ORF, and its function is uncertain. The V end was cut by 4 bases, the J end by 0 bases, with 14 bases between. The CDR3 is 16 amino acids. Here the CDR3 reads CASSRGHSRSNQPQHF. CDR3 DNA: TGTGCCAGCAGCCGAGGACACTCTCGTAGCAATCAGCCCCAGCATTTT.